This T cell receptor beta chain came from a study of blood T cell repertoires in COVID-19. At the level of the study: Acute and convalescent COVID-19 samples came from the United States, Italy and Spain. Nucleic acid was either cDNA or gDNA, and it came from T cells, B-cell-depleted T cells, or PBMCs.

The assay was immunoSEQ multiplex PCR, and TCRdb's table has in-frame clones only and misses some. The sample yields 160,000 or so clones, approximately 95% seen once. The V segment lost 6 bases and the J segment 7 bases; nucleotides outside the gene matches: 4. The CDR3 has 12 amino acids. Germline values: CDR1 MNHEY, CDR2 SVGEGT. This clonotype originated in a woman aged 55-75 years with COVID-19, enrolled during active disease. The chain is built from TRBV6-2 or TRBV6-3 and TRBJ2-3; TRBD1 agrees at 7 bases. The specimen sequenced was peripheral blood. The CDR3 loop is CASSRDRNTQYF. The CDR3 nucleotides read TGTGCCAGCAGCAGGGACAGAAATACGCAGTATTTT.